The next 10 T cell receptor beta chains were all read from a single sample in a study of blood T cell repertoires in COVID-19. Sequencing was performed with immunoSEQ multiplex PCR; in TCRdb, only in-frame clones are kept and a portion is missing. Here the sample spans 250,000 to 300,000 clones, 83% being singletons. The specimen sequenced was peripheral blood. The receptors derive from a man aged 60-69 years who had recovered from COVID-19.

This chain uses TRBV5-1 with TRBJ2-3; 12 nucleotides line up with TRBD2. This CDR3 region has 17 residues. Germline CDR1 reads SGHRS; CDR2 reads YFSETQ. Trimming at V came to 0 bases and at J to 0 bases, leaving 2 bases not matched to a gene. For the CDR3, the DNA is TGCGCCAGCAGCTTGGGCACTAGCGGGGGGAGCACAGATACGCAGTATTTT. Translation gives CASSLGTSGGSTDTQYF. Variable domain in full (rest from reference TRBV5-1 and TRBJ2-3): KAGVTQTPRYLIKTRGQQVTLSCSPISGHRSVSWYQQTPGQGLQFLFEYFSETQRNKGNFPGRFSGRQFSNSRSEMNVSTLELGDSALYLCASSLGTSGGSTDTQYFGPGTRLTVL.

The V gene is TRBV7-9, the J gene TRBJ1-2; no reliable D call. CDR1 and CDR2 (germline): SEHNR, FQNEAQ (reference sequence). Trimming took 6 bases from V and 3 from J, leaving 23 bases between them. CDR3 size: 17 residues. CDR3 sequence (DNA): TGTGCCAGCAGGTTGGAACCTCACAGAGACAAACACTATGGCTACACCTTC. Its translation: CASRLEPHRDKHYGYTF.

The rearrangement uses TRBV6-5 and TRBJ1-5; TRBD1 agrees at 10 bases. This CDR3 contains 14 residues. Germline trimming cut 5 bases from V and 7 bases from J; bases unmatched to any gene: 5. Germline-derived CDR1 and CDR2 are MNHEY and SVGAGI. The CDR3 nucleotides read TGTGCCAGCAGTAGACAGGGGGCTCGCCAGCCCCAGCATTTT. Its protein product is CASSRQGARQPQHF.

The table lists this clone with a count of one. The V call is TRBV4-1, the J call TRBJ1-4; 9 nucleotides align to TRBD1. CDR3 length: 16 residues. With 0 bases clipped from V and 2 bases from J, the junction kept 1 base outside the gene matches. The germline CDR1 and CDR2 sequences are MGHRA and YSYEKL. The CDR3 protein is CASSQEGTGTNEKLFF. The CDR3 coding sequence is TGCGCCAGCAGCCAAGAGGGGACAGGGACTAATGAAAAACTGTTTTTT.

This rearrangement joins TRBV19 to TRBJ1-5; 8 bases match TRBD1. Germline trimming cut 8 bases from V and 3 bases from J; bases unmatched to any gene: 15. Germline CDR1 and CDR2: LNHDA and SQIVND (reference sequence). The CDR3 has 17 residues. CDR3 protein: CASLGSGQGEANQPQHF. DNA for the CDR3: TGTGCCAGTTTAGGATCCGGACAGGGTGAGGCCAATCAGCCCCAGCATTTT.

J is TRBJ2-1 and V is TRBV3-1 (or the pseudogene TRBV3-2), with 7 bases identical to TRBD2. The V segment lost 2 bases and the J segment 10 bases; nucleotides outside the gene matches: 14. Germline V gene sequence: CDR1 LGHDT, CDR2 YNNKEL (reference sequence). The CDR3 has 16 amino acids. For the CDR3, the DNA is TGTGCCAGCAGCCAAAGCCTGATGGGGAGGGCCCCGGAGCAGTTCTTC. This translates into CASSQSLMGRAPEQFF.

V usage is TRBV2 and J usage is TRBJ1-5; D unclear. CDR1 and CDR2 from the germline V gene are SNHLY and FYNNEI. Trimming cost V 10 bases and J 2 bases, with 12 bases left between them. This CDR3 spans 13 amino acids. CDR3 sequence (DNA): TGTGCCACCACTATCTCGGGCAATCAGCCCCAGCATTTT. This codes for CATTISGNQPQHF.

J is TRBJ2-1 and V is TRBV29-1; D gene uncertain. Germline V gene data show CDR1 as SQVTM and CDR2 as ANQGSEA. V was pared by 6 bases and J by 2 bases, with 14 bases between. CDR3 size: 14 residues. Written as DNA, the CDR3 is TGCAGCGTGAAATCCCGAGGCGCCTACAATGAGCAGTTCTTC. Residues: CSVKSRGAYNEQFF.

This clone has a single count. The chain links TRBV6-5 to TRBJ1-1; no clear D gene. The CDR3 is 13 residues long. V was shortened by 6 bases and J by 3 bases, with 11 bases between the two germline ends. Per germline, CDR1 MNHEY and CDR2 SVGAGI. The CDR3 protein is CASSWAGDTEAFF. The CDR3 DNA sequence: TGTGCCAGCAGCTGGGCCGGGGACACTGAAGCTTTCTTT.

The chain has TRBV6-5 and TRBJ1-2, with 7 bases matching TRBD1. V lost 2 bases, J lost 7 bases, and 10 bases stayed unmatched. In germline, CDR1 is MNHEY, CDR2 SVGAGI. This CDR3 region has 15 residues. CDR3 residues: CASSYEGTVLTGYTF. The DNA of the CDR3 is TGTGCCAGCAGTTACGAAGGGACAGTCTTGACTGGCTACACCTTC.